These T cell receptor beta chains were read from a single sample in a study of cytomegalovirus exposure and HLA in healthy donors. Sequencing used immunoSEQ multiplex PCR; TCRdb keeps in-frame clones, though not all of them. The data contain 100,000 to 150,000 clones, 65% to 80% of them seen just once; the ten biggest clones take up under 5%. The sequenced sample consisted of PBMCs. All receptors come from a male donor in good health and CMV-seropositive. Both conserved end residues are trimmed from each CDR3. Each record gives: CDR3 length, V gene, J gene, CDR3 protein.

13	TRBV6-5	TRBJ2-7	ASSLTGTGTYEQY
12	TRBV2	TRBJ1-1	ASSDRPGITEAF
11	TRBV27	TRBJ2-7	ASARASGYEQY
11	TRBV4-2	TRBJ2-5	ASSQTSRETQY
11	TRBV2	TRBJ2-3	ASSGALGGTQY
12	TRBV7-3	TRBJ2-6	ASSSGSGANVLT
10	TRBV30	TRBJ1-1	AWRKGETEAF
11	TRBV5-1	TRBJ1-1	ASSTAGYTEAF
12	TRBV7-9	TRBJ2-7	ASSHRQGFYEQY
13	TRBV27	TRBJ1-6	ASSRQAAKNSPLH
10	TRBV29-1	TRBJ2-5	STAGHDESQY
16	TRBV5-1	TRBJ2-2	ASSFQGQSRLNTGELF
12	TRBV6-1	TRBJ2-7	ASSGLAGTYEQY
14	TRBV14	TRBJ2-7	ASSQARAVSGYEQY
12	TRBV2	TRBJ1-5	ASSEARRGQPQH
13	TRBV9	TRBJ2-3	ASSVGTSFIDTQY
10	TRBV29-1	TRBJ2-5	SVTSYQETQY
11	TRBV11-2	TRBJ2-7	ASSLVLGLEQY
12	TRBV15	TRBJ2-4	ATSRAGEGNSQY
11	TRBV15	TRBJ2-3	ATSRGQTDTQY
13	TRBV6-5	TRBJ2-7	ASSYWGQGNNEQY
10	TRBV19	TRBJ1-2	ASSQQGYGYT
12	TRBV9	TRBJ2-7	ASSPTGYQYEQY
10	TRBV18	TRBJ2-7	ASSLDRYEQY
14	TRBV6-5	TRBJ2-3	ASSSLGRGGTDTQY
13	TRBV5-4	TRBJ2-5	ASSRPGSVKETQY
13	TRBV5-4	TRBJ1-3	ASSLEGQLGNTIY
11	TRBV9	TRBJ2-7	ASSVSTGNEQY
14	TRBV13	TRBJ2-1	ASSLGTSDTYNEQF
12	TRBV7-9	TRBJ1-1	ASSLTGSNTEAF
13	TRBV5-4	TRBJ2-1	ASSLGTGGDNEQF
13	TRBV5-1	TRBJ2-7	ASSLSGTNPYEQY
16	TRBV7-9	TRBJ2-3	ASSFSPSGGDVADTQY
11	TRBV27	TRBJ2-5	ASSRDSPETQY
12	TRBV28	TRBJ1-2	ASSPQGGNYGYT
13	TRBV5-6	TRBJ1-2	ASSLLRGENYGYT
15	TRBV27	TRBJ2-4	ASSLSGGVYGSDIQY
14	TRBV27	TRBJ1-6	ASSLSAGAGNSPLH
12	TRBV15	TRBJ1-1	ATGRGGENTEAF
14	TRBV18	TRBJ2-3	ASSPPGTGGADTQY
13	TRBV4-1	TRBJ2-2	ASSQEGAGTGELF
12	TRBV25-1	TRBJ2-2	ASSEQGATGELF
13	TRBV27	TRBJ2-7	ASRTLTGYSYEQY
11	TRBV18	TRBJ1-1	ASSRTVETEAF
11	TRBV5-1	TRBJ2-2	ASSPTVTGELF
10	TRBV28	TRBJ1-1	ASRTEGDEAF
11	TRBV19	TRBJ1-1	ASTQGMNTEAF
15	TRBV4-2	TRBJ1-2	ASSQDWGFDREYGYT
12	TRBV4-2	TRBJ2-5	ASSPQGGRETQY
12	TRBV5-1	TRBJ1-3	ASSMGLTGNTIY
13	TRBV5-1	TRBJ1-4	ASSYGQTQNEKLF
13	TRBV9	TRBJ2-1	ASSVGTSGINEQF
9	TRBV29-1	TRBJ1-1	SVGGVTEAF
13	TRBV5-1	NA	ASSILGQVTYEQY
14	TRBV9	TRBJ2-1	ASSVGGLAGANEQF
14	TRBV7-2	TRBJ2-2	ASSLLGTGLGGELF
10	TRBV15	TRBJ2-1	ATSRRLNEQF
13	TRBV4-2	TRBJ2-2	ASSQEVRVTGELF
13	TRBV7-8	TRBJ2-1	ASSPFREPYNEQF